This TCR beta chain derives from a study of T cells in Graves' hyperthyroidism and ophthalmopathy. Authors of the study amplified TCR beta CDR3 regions from RNA transcripts. HTBI primers were used for first-round RT-PCR of the TCR CDR3. TCRdb passed the multiplex PCR reads through MiXCR, listing each CDR3 protein once. This table holds around 260,000 distinct CDR3 sequences, 20% to 25% found once. With regard to this clonotype: Its antigen is currently unknown.

Unmatched junction bases numbered 8, after V lost 6 bases and J lost 6 bases. Per germline, CDR1 SGHAT and CDR2 FQNNGV. The length of the CDR3 is 15 residues. General observations from the study: Among thyroid clonotypes expanded above 0.001, most also appeared in blood.

Investigators excluded patients with uncontrolled infection, other autoimmune disease, pregnancy or lactation. Sequenced sample: blood. The chain recombines TRBV11-2 with TRBJ2-2; 9 positions match TRBD1. This clonotype was sampled from a man between 35 and 55 years old with Graves' hyperthyroidism that later progressed to Graves' ophthalmopathy. The CDR3 loop reads CASSLQGAIAGELFF. For the CDR3, the DNA is TGTGCCAGCAGTTTACAGGGGGCCATCGCCGGGGAGCTGTTTTTT.